The 17 T cell receptor beta chains below all came from one sample that was sequenced in a study of T cells expressing NK-cell markers. TCRdb reprocessed the 5' RACE reads and keeps a single row for each CDR3 protein, giving no DNA. The sample is made up of over 350,000 distinct CDR3 sequences, and the top ten hold about 10% of it. The specimen was blood T cells: a sorted CD56 or NKG2C T cell subset, CD4+ or CD8+ T cells, or bulk PBMC T cells (not recorded which). Receptors were obtained from a woman in her forties or fifties in good health.

The V gene is TRBV12-5, the J gene TRBJ1-1; TCRdb's D call, TRBD1, is unchecked because there is no DNA. Per the germline V gene, CDR1 is LGHNT and CDR2 is FRNRAP. This CDR3 has 12 amino acids. The CDR3 reads CASGFSPGEAFF.

This sequence joins TRBV6-6 and TRBJ2-2; without DNA, the TCRdb call of TRBD2 cannot be checked. Germline V gene data show CDR1 as MNHNY and CDR2 as SVGAGI (reference sequence). This CDR3 region has 16 residues. The CDR3 sequence is CASSSTPGSGAGELFF.

This CDR3 is CSANKDTLNEKLFF. This chain uses TRBV20-1 with TRBJ1-4; TCRdb designates TRBD1, a call that cannot be tested without DNA. Germline V lookup: CDR1 DFQATT, CDR2 SNEGSKA (reference sequence). The CDR3 extends over 14 amino acids.

The chain uses TRBV20-1 and TRBJ2-3; no DNA is available, so the TRBD2 call from TCRdb remains unchecked. CDR1 DFQATT and CDR2 SNEGSKA come from the germline V gene (reference sequence). The CDR3 has 16 amino acids. The chain's CDR3 is CSAPGRAGLGTDTQYF.

The rearrangement joins TRBV7-8 to TRBJ2-1; checking the TCRdb D call of TRBD1 is not possible without DNA. This CDR3 spans 15 amino acids. CDR1 is SGHVS and CDR2 is FQNEAQ in the germline V gene. The CDR3 sequence: CASSPSSGALSEQFF.

The V and J genes are TRBV7-2 and TRBJ2-1. Germline lookup yields CDR1 SGHTA and CDR2 FQGNSA. The CDR3 contains 14 residues. CDR3 loop: CASSLKQDYNEQFF. Supplemented by reference TRBV7-2 and TRBJ2-1, the full variable domain reads GAGVSQSPSNKVTEKGKDVELRCDPISGHTALYWYRQSLGQGLEFLIYFQGNSAPDKSGLPSDRFSAERTGGSVSTLTIQRTQQEDSAVYLCASSLKQDYNEQFFGPGTRLTVL.

The chain uses TRBV6-6 and TRBJ2-5; TCRdb's D call of TRBD2 is untestable without DNA. Germline CDR1 MNHNY, CDR2 SVGAGI (reference sequence). CDR3 size: 16 residues. CDR3 residues: CASSYKAGQYQETQYF.

This sequence joins TRBV3-1 and TRBJ1-1; the D call from TCRdb, TRBD1, cannot be confirmed without DNA. The CDR3 sequence is 12 residues long. Per germline, CDR1 LGHDT and CDR2 YNNKEL (reference sequence). This CDR3 is CASVDSNTEAFF.

V usage is TRBV15 and J usage is TRBJ1-1. The CDR3 totals 13 residues. CDR1 is LNHNV and CDR2 is YYDKDF in the germline V gene (reference sequence). This CDR3 is CATGQTLNTEAFF.

The J gene is TRBJ1-1, the V gene TRBV20-1. This CDR3 has 12 amino acids. Germline CDR1 and CDR2: DFQATT and SNEGSKA (reference sequence). The CDR3 reads CSAGPGEGRAFF.

V is TRBV4-1 and J is TRBJ1-4. Germline V gene lookup returns CDR1 MGHRA and CDR2 YSYEKL. The CDR3 runs 14 residues. CDR3: CASSETATNEKLFF.

The chain uses TRBV24-1 and TRBJ2-2; with no DNA, the TCRdb D assignment of TRBD2 cannot be verified. CDR1 is KGHDR, CDR2 SFDVKD, per germline. This CDR3 is 17 amino acids long. Here the CDR3 reads CATSDSWTNANTGELFF.

The chain joins TRBV18 to TRBJ2-3; TCRdb's assignment of TRBD2 cannot be checked, as there is no DNA. Germline lookup yields CDR1 KGHSH and CDR2 LQKENI. The CDR3 sequence is 13 residues long. CDR3: CASSPRGGGAQYF.

The chain employs TRBV2 and TRBJ1-2. This CDR3 has 13 residues. Germline V gene sequence: CDR1 SNHLY, CDR2 FYNNEI. The CDR3: CAIQQIANYGYTF.

J is TRBJ2-6 and V is TRBV29-1. Germline V gene data show CDR1 as SQVTM and CDR2 as ANQGSEA. This CDR3 is 14 amino acids long. CDR3 in amino acids: CSVRIYSGANVLTF. The variable domain in full, with the rest retrieved from reference TRBV29-1 and TRBJ2-6, is SAVISQKPSRDICQRGTSLTIQCQVDSQVTMMFWYRQQPGQSLTLIATANQGSEATYESGFVIDKFPISRPNLTFSTLTVSNMSPEDSSIYLCSVRIYSGANVLTFGAGSRLTVL.

The chain joins TRBV10-1 to TRBJ2-6. Per germline, CDR1 WNHNN and CDR2 SYGVQD (reference sequence). This CDR3 has 13 residues. The CDR3 here is CASSDPGANVLTF.

The chain has TRBV5-1 and TRBJ2-3. The CDR3 runs to 17 residues. CDR1 is SGHRS and CDR2 is YFSETQ in the germline V gene. CDR3 loop: CASSLFLEVKGTDTQYF.